Listed here are 10 T cell receptor beta chains from one sample, sequenced in a study of blood T cell repertoires in COVID-19. The assay was immunoSEQ multiplex PCR, and TCRdb's table has in-frame clones only and misses some. The sample holds 210,000 or so clones; 70% to 85% are singletons and the top ten take approximately 1.8%. Specimen: PBMCs or T cells enriched from blood (not recorded which). The receptors were gathered from a man aged 60-69 years who had recovered from COVID-19.

The chain combines TRBV6-6 with TRBJ2-3; D is possibly TRBD2 (5 bases). The V gene lost 7 bases and the J gene lost 6 bases, with 20 bases spanning the gap. The CDR3 is made up of 15 amino acids. Per the germline V gene, CDR1 is MNHNY and CDR2 is SVGAGI (reference sequence). CDR3: CASTPPSEGADTQYF. CDR3 nucleotides: TGTGCCAGCACCCCCCCATCCGAGGGTGCTGATACGCAGTATTTT.

This chain uses TRBV21-1 with TRBJ1-5; the DNA was not compared with TRBD1, the D call given in the table. TRBV21-1 is a pseudogene locus. The CDR3 totals 15 residues. The CDR3 bases are TGTGCCAGCAGCTCCCGGGACAGGGGATATCAGCCCCAGCATTTT. It codes for CASSSRDRGYQPQHF.

The chain links TRBV11-3 to TRBJ1-1; 7 bases fit TRBD1. V shed 7 bases, J shed 3 bases, and the junction held 11 bases outside the gene matches. Looked up from germline, CDR1 is SGHNT and CDR2 is YENEEA. CDR3 length: 15 amino acids. The CDR3 is CASKSGDSWDTEAFF. CDR3 DNA: TGTGCCAGCAAGTCCGGGGACAGTTGGGACACTGAAGCTTTCTTT.

CDR3 amino acids: CASYNIRTLSYNEQFF. The DNA of the CDR3 is TGCGCCAGCTACAATATACGGACACTATCCTACAATGAGCAGTTCTTC. The rearrangement joins TRBV10-2 to TRBJ2-1, with D possibly being TRBD1 (5 bases). The CDR3 is 16 residues long. V gave up 8 bases and J gave up 1 base, with 18 bases separating them. Per the germline V gene, CDR1 is WSHSY and CDR2 is SAAADI.

The chain is built from TRBV7-2 and TRBJ2-7, with 12 nucleotides matching TRBD2. Germline V CDR1 and CDR2: SGHTA, FQGNSA. Trimming cost V 3 bases and J 1 base; bases outside gene matches: 1. The CDR3 totals 15 residues. The CDR3, as DNA: TGTGCCAGCAGCTTCACTAGCGGGGGGTCCTACGAGCAGTACTTC. This encodes CASSFTSGGSYEQYF.

In its sample, this clone was seen a few times. DNA of the CDR3: TGTGCCAGCAGCTTAGCCGTTGGCAACTATGGCTACACCTTC. It specifies CASSLAVGNYGYTF. The rearrangement uses TRBV7-8 and TRBJ1-2; D remains ambiguous. There are 14 residues in the CDR3. CDR1 is SGHVS, CDR2 FQNEAQ, per germline. The germline V and J ends were trimmed by 0 bases and 2 bases, with 7 bases remaining between them.

The chain has TRBV5-1 and TRBJ2-1; perhaps TRBD1 as D (6 bases). Germline CDR1 is SGHRS and CDR2 is YFSETQ. V shed 2 bases and J shed 0 bases, with 15 bases lying between them. The CDR3 spans 17 residues. The CDR3 nucleotides read TGCGCCAGCAGCTTAACGTCGACAGGCAACTCCTACAATGAGCAGTTCTTC. It codes for CASSLTSTGNSYNEQFF.

This clone has just one count. The V and J genes are TRBV19 and TRBJ1-4, with a tentative D call TRBD1 (5 bases). Per germline, CDR1 LNHDA and CDR2 SQIVND (reference sequence). Between the trimmed V and J ends, which lost 3 bases and 8 bases, there was a span of 13 bases. The CDR3 has 14 residues. CDR3 nucleotides: TGTGCCAGTAGTATCCGCAATTGGGGCGAAAAACTGTTTTTT. This sequence encodes CASSIRNWGEKLFF.

The V call is TRBV24-1, the J call TRBJ2-1; 16 nucleotides align to TRBD2. The CDR3 length is 16 residues. CDR1 KGHDR and CDR2 SFDVKD come from the germline V gene. V shed 8 bases and J 2 bases; nucleotides not matched to a gene: 2. The CDR3 region is CATTGLAGGAYNEQFF. The CDR3 region has the DNA TGTGCCACCACGGGACTAGCGGGGGGGGCCTACAATGAGCAGTTCTTC.

V is TRBV2 and J is TRBJ2-1, with 8 bases lining up with TRBD2. The CDR3 sequence is 15 residues long. Germline loops: CDR1 SNHLY, CDR2 FYNNEI. With 7 bases clipped from V and 0 bases from J, the junction kept 5 bases outside the gene matches. The CDR3 here is CASTRLASSYNEQFF. For the CDR3, the DNA is TGTGCCAGCACGCGACTAGCGTCCTCCTACAATGAGCAGTTCTTC.